These T cell receptor beta chains were read from a single sample in a study of cytomegalovirus exposure and HLA in healthy donors. Libraries were prepared by immunoSEQ multiplex PCR; TCRdb keeps only in-frame clonotypes and omits some of them. The sample has 250,000 to 350,000 clones; about 90% are singletons. Sample: PBMCs. Receptors originate from a young woman in good health and CMV-seronegative. Both conserved end residues are part of each CDR3. A D gene is named only where the DNA matches it firmly. Only some rows state a clone size, as once, few, many or a class for expanded clones.

J gene | clone size | V gene | D gene | CDR3 protein | CDR3 DNA
TRBJ1-1 | . | TRBV6-1 | TRBD1 | CASTLQGAYTEAFF | TGTGCCAGCACCTTACAGGGGGCGTACACTGAAGCTTTCTTT
TRBJ1-1 | . | TRBV15 | TRBD1 | CATSRAGQGEAFF | TGTGCCACCAGCAGAGCGGGACAGGGTGAAGCTTTCTTT
TRBJ2-5 | . | TRBV27 | TRBD2 | CASSRERGPYQETQYF | TGTGCCAGCAGTCGTGAGCGGGGCCCGTACCAAGAGACCCAGTACTTC
TRBJ1-5 | . | TRBV11-2 | . | CASSLLGPGSNQPQHF | TGTGCCAGCAGCTTATTGGGGCCAGGGAGCAATCAGCCCCAGCATTTT
TRBJ2-3 | . | TRBV5-4 | TRBD2 | CASNPLDSGGARADTQYF | TGTGCCAGCAACCCTTTGGATAGCGGGGGGGCCAGGGCAGATACGCAGTATTTT
TRBJ1-6 | . | TRBV6-4 | TRBD1 | CASSETGANSPLHF | TGTGCCAGCAGTGAAACAGGGGCGAATTCACCCCTCCACTTT
TRBJ2-7 | . | TRBV7-9 | . | CSSSLQGGDEQYF | TGTTCCAGCAGCTTACAGGGTGGCGACGAGCAGTACTTC
TRBJ1-1 | . | TRBV7-9 | . | CASSLQGGRDPEAFF | TGTGCCAGCAGCCTCCAGGGCGGGAGGGACCCTGAAGCTTTCTTT
TRBJ2-4 | . | TRBV5-4 | TRBD1 | CASSYGTGLAKNIQYF | TGTGCCAGCAGCTATGGGACAGGATTGGCCAAAAACATTCAGTACTTC
TRBJ1-5 | . | TRBV6-5 | . | CASAGGYSNQPQHF | TGTGCCAGCGCGGGAGGTTATAGCAATCAGCCCCAGCATTTT
TRBJ1-1 | . | TRBV30 | TRBD1 | CAWSVSGTGDSFF | TGTGCCTGGAGTGTATCCGGGACAGGGGATTCTTTCTTT
TRBJ1-6 | . | TRBV28 | . | CASSLGGNNSPLHF | TGTGCCAGCAGTTTAGGGGGGAATAATTCACCCCTCCACTTT
TRBJ1-1 | . | TRBV10-3 | TRBD1 | CAISGQGNEAFF | TGTGCCATCAGCGGACAGGGGAATGAAGCTTTCTTT
TRBJ2-2 | . | TRBV29-1 | . | CSVEEGGGELFF | TGCAGCGTTGAAGAAGGGGGTGGGGAGCTGTTTTTT
TRBJ1-4 | once | TRBV2 | TRBD1 | CASTQGLREKLFF | TGTGCCAGCACACAGGGGTTGCGAGAAAAACTGTTTTTT
TRBJ1-2 | . | TRBV7-9 | . | CASRQNRDTVYGYTF | TGTGCCAGCAGACAGAACCGGGACACTGTCTATGGCTACACCTTC
TRBJ1-1 | . | TRBV10-3 | TRBD1 | CAISPGTGRFSTEAFF | TGTGCCATCAGTCCCGGGACAGGGAGGTTCAGCACTGAAGCTTTCTTT
TRBJ2-1 | . | TRBV18 | TRBD1 | CASSPGQDTEQFF | TGTGCCAGCTCACCGGGACAGGACACTGAGCAGTTCTTC
TRBJ2-7 | . | TRBV19 | TRBD1 | CASSMPGQGRYEQYF | TGTGCCAGTAGTATGCCGGGACAGGGGCGCTACGAGCAGTACTTC
TRBJ1-6 | . | TRBV27 | TRBD1 | CASSPRGTGSRSYNSPLHF | TGTGCCAGCAGCCCGAGGGGGACAGGGTCACGGTCCTATAATTCACCCCTCCACTTT
TRBJ1-1 | . | TRBV27 | . | CASSLLIGGTEAFF | TGTGCCAGCAGTTTACTGATAGGGGGCACTGAAGCTTTCTTT
TRBJ2-5 | . | TRBV11-2 | TRBD2 | CASSLEASGAQETQYF | TGTGCCAGCAGCTTAGAAGCTAGCGGGGCCCAAGAGACCCAGTACTTC
TRBJ2-7 | . | TRBV10-1 | . | CASSELRTEAGEQYF | TGCGCCAGCAGTGAGTTGAGAACGGAGGCGGGCGAGCAGTACTTC
TRBJ2-4 | once | TRBV6-5 | . | CASSYGGKLAKNIQYF | TGTGCCAGCAGTTACGGGGGGAAGTTAGCCAAAAACATTCAGTACTTC
TRBJ2-3 | . | TRBV20-1 | . | CSASSADTQYF | TGCAGTGCTAGTTCGGCAGATACGCAGTATTTT
TRBJ2-3 | . | TRBV5-4 | TRBD2 | CASSGETSGGTDTQYF | TGTGCCAGCAGCGGGGAGACTAGCGGGGGCACAGATACGCAGTATTTT
TRBJ2-5 | . | TRBV7-9 | . | CASTLTTNQETQYF | TGTGCCAGCACCCTCACGACAAACCAAGAGACCCAGTACTTC
TRBJ1-6 | . | TRBV5-6 | TRBD1 | CASSHGTAYNSPLHF | TGTGCCAGCAGCCACGGGACAGCCTATAATTCACCCCTCCACTTT
TRBJ1-1 | . | TRBV6-1 | TRBD1 | CASSEAEGQGAFF | TGTGCCAGCAGTGAAGCCGAGGGACAGGGAGCTTTCTTT
TRBJ2-5 | . | TRBV7-9 | TRBD2 | CASSRGGETQYF | TGTGCCAGCAGCAGGGGAGGGGAGACCCAGTACTTC
TRBJ2-5 | . | TRBV9 | . | CASSVGQFQETQYF | TGTGCCAGCAGCGTAGGTCAGTTTCAAGAGACCCAGTACTTC
TRBJ1-1 | . | TRBV9 | . | CASSVIQNTEAFF | TGTGCCAGCAGCGTAATTCAGAACACTGAAGCTTTCTTT
TRBJ2-7 | . | TRBV5-1 | . | CASSLGRAGGAAYEQYF | TGCGCCAGCAGCTTGGGACGGGCTGGGGGCGCAGCCTACGAGCAGTACTTC
TRBJ2-3 | few | TRBV9 | . | CASSVGADTQYF | TGTGCCAGCAGCGTAGGCGCAGATACGCAGTATTTT
TRBJ1-1 | . | TRBV18 | . | CASSPLQGNTEAFF | TGTGCCAGCTCACCACTTCAGGGAAATACTGAAGCTTTCTTT